This TCR beta chain was sequenced for a study of CD8+ T cells in alopecia areata. CDR3 length equals 14 residues. Trimming pared 3 bases from V and 7 bases from J, leaving 16 bases between. The germline gives CDR1 SGHDT, CDR2 YYEEEE. Extracted RNA was reverse transcribed, and the resulting cDNA served as sequencing template. Generated by immunoSEQ multiplex PCR, the TCRdb table keeps only in-frame clones and is missing some. The table includes roughly 250,000 clones, around two thirds detected once. Peripheral blood and lesional scalp punch biopsies were taken from alopecia areata patients. This specimen was CD4+ T cells sorted from blood, taken at week 0. The chain combines TRBV5-6 with TRBJ1-2; no clear D. The receptor was isolated from a human donor with alopecia areata. The CDR3 DNA reads TGTGCCAGCAGCTCGGGAGGAGGCGTACCTGGCTACACCTTC. It yields the protein CASSSGGGVPGYTF.